Listed below are T cell receptor beta chains from one sample, sequenced in a study of T cells after posttransplantation cyclophosphamide. Clones were sequenced by immunoSEQ multiplex PCR, and TCRdb holds only the in-frame ones, with some missing. The table includes more than 30,000 clones, around nine tenths detected once. The sequenced sample was naive CD4+ T cells sorted from PBMCs. The source is a woman aged 60-70 years in good health, CMV-negative, and a related stem cell transplant donor. Each CDR3 is given with its conserved first and last residue. The D gene is left open where the match is weak. Expanded clones are given a class, and other clones once, few, many or no size at all.

V gene	D gene	J gene	clone size	CDR3 DNA	CDR3 protein
TRBV6-6	TRBD1	TRBJ1-5	.	TGTGCCAGCAGCCCTGGGACAGGGAACAATCAGCCCCAGCATTTT	CASSPGTGNNQPQHF
TRBV29-1	.	TRBJ1-2	.	TGCAGCGTTCGGGGAATCGATGGCTACACCTTC	CSVRGIDGYTF
TRBV5-6	.	TRBJ1-2	.	TGTGCCAGCAGCTTTCAGGGCTATGGCTACACCTTC	CASSFQGYGYTF
TRBV28	TRBD2	TRBJ2-5	.	TGTGCCAGCATCCCTAGCGGAAGCCAAGAGACCCAGTACTTC	CASIPSGSQETQYF
TRBV6-5	TRBD1	TRBJ1-6	.	TGTGCCAGCACCGGGACAGCCAACCACAATTCACCCCTCCACTTT	CASTGTANHNSPLHF
TRBV6-5	TRBD1	TRBJ2-7	.	TGTGCCAGCAAACGACAGGGGTCGGGAGAGCAGTACTTC	CASKRQGSGEQYF
TRBV2	TRBD2	TRBJ2-1	.	TGTGCCAGCTCCTCCGGGAGGGCCTCCTACAATGAGCAGTTCTTC	CASSSGRASYNEQFF
TRBV30	TRBD2	TRBJ2-3	.	TGTGCCTGGAGTGTACCTAGCGGGGCGATGGGGGGGCAGTATTTT	CAWSVPSGAMGGQYF
TRBV7-2	TRBD2	TRBJ2-1	.	TGTGCCAGCAGCTTAGGCGGGGGGTTCAATGAGCAGTTCTTC	CASSLGGGFNEQFF
TRBV5-1	.	TRBJ1-6	once	TGCGCCAGCAGCTTGGCCCAGGGTAGGGATTCACCCCTCCACTTT	CASSLAQGRDSPLHF
TRBV6-1	TRBD1	TRBJ2-1	.	TGTGCCAGCGTGCTATCAGGGGGTTACAATGAGCAGTTCTTC	CASVLSGGYNEQFF
TRBV28	.	TRBJ1-2	.	TGTGCCACCACAATGGGGGCTAGAGTAAGTGGCTACACCTTC	CATTMGARVSGYTF
TRBV11-2	.	TRBJ2-1	.	TGTGCCAGCAGCTTGGCGGCGATCTACAATGAGCAGTTCTTC	CASSLAAIYNEQFF
TRBV4-3	.	TRBJ2-2	.	TGCGCCAGCAGCCAAGTTCTAGCGCAGAACACCGGGGAGCTGTTTTTT	CASSQVLAQNTGELFF
TRBV7-2	TRBD1	TRBJ1-1	few	TGTGCCAGCAGCCGAGGACAGGGTACAGCTTTCTTT	CASSRGQGTAFF
TRBV5-1	.	TRBJ1-1	once	TGCGCCAGCAGCTTGCCAGGGATCGGAGCTTTCTTT	CASSLPGIGAFF
TRBV7-9	TRBD2	TRBJ2-1	.	TGTGCCAGCAGCGGGGGGACTAGCGGGGGTTACAATGAGCAGTTCTTC	CASSGGTSGGYNEQFF
TRBV6-5	.	TRBJ2-1	.	TGTGCCAGCGGGGTAGAGCGGAGTGAGCAGTTCTTC	CASGVERSEQFF
TRBV11-2	.	TRBJ2-2	.	TGTGCCAGCAGCTTAGGAAGCGGACCGAACACCGGGGAGCTGTTTTTT	CASSLGSGPNTGELFF
TRBV9	TRBD2	TRBJ2-5	.	TGTGCCAGCAGCCCCCACCCGGGACTAGCGGGGGAGGAGACCCAGTACTTC	CASSPHPGLAGEETQYF
TRBV28	.	TRBJ1-5	.	TGTGCCAGCAGTCCCCCGACAGGCCGCAATCAGCCCCAGCATTTT	CASSPPTGRNQPQHF
TRBV7-2	TRBD2	TRBJ2-2	.	TGTGCCAGCAGCACGGGACTATCCCTCGGGGAGCTGTTTTTT	CASSTGLSLGELFF
TRBV6-1	.	TRBJ1-5	.	TGTGCCAGCGCGGGGGGGGACGGTTATCAGCCCCAGCATTTT	CASAGGDGYQPQHF
TRBV28	TRBD2	TRBJ2-7	once	TGTGCCAGCAGTTCGGGACTACCCGAGCAGTACTTC	CASSSGLPEQYF
TRBV2	.	TRBJ2-7	.	TGTGCCAGCAGTGAGGCACCTTTCTACGAGCAGTACTTC	CASSEAPFYEQYF
TRBV28	.	TRBJ2-7	.	TGTGCCAGCAGCTCCGGGGGGACAACTTCCTACGAGCAGTACTTC	CASSSGGTTSYEQYF
TRBV5-6	TRBD1	TRBJ2-7	once	TGTGCCAGCAGCTGGTACGACAGGGGGAATCGCGAGCAGTACTTC	CASSWYDRGNREQYF
TRBV18	TRBD2	TRBJ2-1	.	TGTGCCAGCTCACAGCTAGCGGCAACCTACAATGAGCAGTTCTTC	CASSQLAATYNEQFF